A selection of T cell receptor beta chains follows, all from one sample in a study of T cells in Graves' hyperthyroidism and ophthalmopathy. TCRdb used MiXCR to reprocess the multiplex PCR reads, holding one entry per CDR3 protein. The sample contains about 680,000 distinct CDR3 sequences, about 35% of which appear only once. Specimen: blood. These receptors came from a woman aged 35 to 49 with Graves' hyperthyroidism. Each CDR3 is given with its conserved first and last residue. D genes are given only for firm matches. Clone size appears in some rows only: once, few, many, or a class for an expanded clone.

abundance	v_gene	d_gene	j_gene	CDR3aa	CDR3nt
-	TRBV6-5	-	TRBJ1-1	CVSSFKAATNTEAFF	TGTGTCAGCAGTTTTAAAGCGGCTACGAACACTGAAGCTTTCTTT
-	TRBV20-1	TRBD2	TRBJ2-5	CSARGLAAETQYF	TGCAGTGCTAGGGGGCTAGCGGCGGAGACCCAGTACTTC
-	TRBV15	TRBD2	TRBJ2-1	CATRTSGYNEQFF	TGTGCCACCAGGACTAGCGGCTACAATGAGCAGTTCTTC
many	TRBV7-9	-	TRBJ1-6	CASTPRRSDSPLHF	TGTGCCAGCACCCCGAGAAGGAGCGATTCACCCCTCCACTTT
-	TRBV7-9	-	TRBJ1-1	CASSGRGRGETFF	TGTGCCAGCAGCGGGCGGGGACGGGGAGAGACTTTCTTT
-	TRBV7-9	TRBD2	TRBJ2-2	CASSLDRASGTTGELFF	TGTGCCAGCAGCTTGGATCGGGCTAGCGGGACTACCGGGGAGCTGTTTTTT
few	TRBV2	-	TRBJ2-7	CASSLWGAKEQYF	TGTGCCAGCAGCTTGTGGGGGGCGAAAGAGCAGTACTTC
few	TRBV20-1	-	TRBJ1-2	CSARRGLGGGLMRYTF	TGCAGTGCTAGGCGGGGCTTGGGGGGCGGTTTAATGAGATACACCTTC
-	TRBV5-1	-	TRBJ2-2	CASSPTSFPVITGELFF	TGCGCCAGCAGCCCGACTAGTTTCCCCGTCATCACCGGGGAGCTGTTTTTT
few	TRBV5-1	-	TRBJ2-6	CASSLPVLRANVLTF	TGCGCCAGCAGCTTGCCAGTCCTTAGGGCCAACGTCCTGACTTTC
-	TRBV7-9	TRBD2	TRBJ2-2	CASSYPETRLAGDPGWELFF	TGTGCCAGCAGCTACCCGGAGACTCGACTAGCGGGGGACCCAGGGTGGGAGCTGTTTTTT
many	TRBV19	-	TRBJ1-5	CASSPHEEGFTQHF	TGTGCCAGTAGTCCCCACGAAGAGGGGTTTACCCAGCATTTT